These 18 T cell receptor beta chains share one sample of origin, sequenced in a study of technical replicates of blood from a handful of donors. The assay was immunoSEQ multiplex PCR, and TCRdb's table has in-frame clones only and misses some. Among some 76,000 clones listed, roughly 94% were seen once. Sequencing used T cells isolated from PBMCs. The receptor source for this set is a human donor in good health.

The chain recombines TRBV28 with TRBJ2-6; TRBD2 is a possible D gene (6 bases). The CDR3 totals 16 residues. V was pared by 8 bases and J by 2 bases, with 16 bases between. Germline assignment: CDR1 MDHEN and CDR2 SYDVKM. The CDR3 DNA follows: TGTGCCAGCGGGGAGGTATCAACGCCTGGGGCCAACGTCCTGACTTTC. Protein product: CASGEVSTPGANVLTF.

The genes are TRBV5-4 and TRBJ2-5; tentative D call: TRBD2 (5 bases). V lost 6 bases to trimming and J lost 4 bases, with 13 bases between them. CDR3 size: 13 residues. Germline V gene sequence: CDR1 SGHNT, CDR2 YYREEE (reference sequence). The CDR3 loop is CASMRPGSETQYF. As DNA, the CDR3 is TGTGCCAGCATGCGGCCGGGATCAGAGACCCAGTACTTC.

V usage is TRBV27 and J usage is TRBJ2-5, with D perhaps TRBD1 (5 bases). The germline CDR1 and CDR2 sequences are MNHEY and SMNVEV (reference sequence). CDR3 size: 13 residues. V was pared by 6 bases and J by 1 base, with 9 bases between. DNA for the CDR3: TGTGCCAGCAGGCAGGGTACCCAAGAGACCCAGTACTTC. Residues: CASRQGTQETQYF.

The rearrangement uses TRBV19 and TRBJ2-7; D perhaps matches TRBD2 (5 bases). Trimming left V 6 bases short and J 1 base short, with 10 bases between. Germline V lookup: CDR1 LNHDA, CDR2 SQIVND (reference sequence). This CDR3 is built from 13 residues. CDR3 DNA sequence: TGTGCCAGTAGCCTCCGCGGGTCCTACGAGCAGTACTTC. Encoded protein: CASSLRGSYEQYF.

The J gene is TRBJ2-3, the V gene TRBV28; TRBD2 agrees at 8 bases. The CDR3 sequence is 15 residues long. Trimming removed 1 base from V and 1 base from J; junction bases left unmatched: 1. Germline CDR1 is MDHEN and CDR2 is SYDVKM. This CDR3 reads CASSLFGGGTDTQYF. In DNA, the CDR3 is TGTGCCAGCAGTTTATTCGGGGGGGGCACAGATACGCAGTATTTT.

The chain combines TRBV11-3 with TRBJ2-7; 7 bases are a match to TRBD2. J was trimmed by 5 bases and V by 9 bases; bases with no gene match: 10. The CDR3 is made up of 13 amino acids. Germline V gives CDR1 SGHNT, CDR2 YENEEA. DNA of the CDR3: TGTGCCAGTACTCAGGGACTACTCGACGAGCAGTACTTC. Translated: CASTQGLLDEQYF.

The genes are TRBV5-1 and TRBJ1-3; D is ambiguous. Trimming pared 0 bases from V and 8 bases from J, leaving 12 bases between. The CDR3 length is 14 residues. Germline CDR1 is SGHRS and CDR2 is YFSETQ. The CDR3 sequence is CASSLVPSSDTIYF. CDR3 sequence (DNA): TGCGCCAGCAGCTTGGTACCTAGTTCGGACACCATATATTTT.

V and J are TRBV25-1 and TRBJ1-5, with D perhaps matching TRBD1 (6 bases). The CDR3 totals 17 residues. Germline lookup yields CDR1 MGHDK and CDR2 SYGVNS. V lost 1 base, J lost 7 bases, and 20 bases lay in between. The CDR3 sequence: CASSEFLLNRENQPQHF. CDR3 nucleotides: TGTGCCAGCAGTGAATTTCTTCTAAACAGGGAAAACCAGCCCCAGCATTTT.

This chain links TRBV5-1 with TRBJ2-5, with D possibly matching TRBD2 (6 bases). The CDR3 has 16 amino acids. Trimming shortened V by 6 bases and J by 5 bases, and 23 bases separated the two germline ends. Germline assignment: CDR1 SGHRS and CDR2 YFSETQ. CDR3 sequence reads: CASKKGPGASSETQYF. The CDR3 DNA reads TGCGCCAGCAAAAAAGGTCCGGGAGCGTCTAGTGAGACCCAGTACTTC.

Here the CDR3 DNA reads TGTGCCATCAGTCCAACTAGCGGGAGTCCAGATACGCAGTATTTT. Translated, it gives CAISPTSGSPDTQYF. The gene calls are TRBV10-3 and TRBJ2-3, with 11 bases aligning to TRBD2. The CDR3 runs to 15 residues. The trim removed 5 bases at V and 4 bases at J, leaving 5 bases unmatched. The V gene's germline CDR1 is ENHRY and CDR2 SYGVKD.

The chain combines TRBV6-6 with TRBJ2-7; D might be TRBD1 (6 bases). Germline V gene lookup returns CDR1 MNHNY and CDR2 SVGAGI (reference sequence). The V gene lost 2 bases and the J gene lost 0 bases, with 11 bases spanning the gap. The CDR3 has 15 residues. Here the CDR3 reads CASSYDDRSSYEQYF. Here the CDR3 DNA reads TGTGCCAGCAGTTACGATGACAGGAGCTCCTACGAGCAGTACTTC.

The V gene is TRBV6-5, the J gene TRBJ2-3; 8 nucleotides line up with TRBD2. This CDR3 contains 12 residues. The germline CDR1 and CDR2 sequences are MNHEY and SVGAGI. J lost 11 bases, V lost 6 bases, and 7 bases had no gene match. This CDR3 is CASRKGLDEQYF. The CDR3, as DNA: TGTGCCAGCAGGAAGGGACTAGATGAGCAGTATTTT.

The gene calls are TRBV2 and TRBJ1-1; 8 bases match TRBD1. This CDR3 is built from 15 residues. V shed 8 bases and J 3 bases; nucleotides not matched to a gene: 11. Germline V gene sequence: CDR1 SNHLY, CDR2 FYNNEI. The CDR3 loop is CASGLFRGQDTEAFF. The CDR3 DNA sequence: TGTGCCAGCGGATTATTCAGGGGACAGGACACTGAAGCTTTCTTT.

As DNA, the CDR3 is TGTGCCAGCTCCCGGGACAACCAAGAGACCCAGTACTTC. It specifies CASSRDNQETQYF. V gene TRBV2 combines with J gene TRBJ2-5; D might be TRBD1 (6 bases). CDR1 and CDR2 (germline): SNHLY, FYNNEI. Trimming shortened V by 8 bases and J by 0 bases, and 10 bases separated the two germline ends. The CDR3 has 13 amino acids. The variable domain in full, completed from reference TRBV2 and TRBJ2-5, reads EPEVTQTPSHQVTQMGQEVILRCVPISNHLYFYWYRQILGQKVEFLVSFYNNEISEKSEIFDDQFSVERPDGSNFTLKIRSTKLEDSAMYFCASSRDNQETQYFGPGTRLLVL.

CDR3 amino acids: CASSLRLAGEGEQYF. The CDR3 DNA is TGTGCCAGCAGTTTACGACTAGCGGGAGAGGGGGAGCAGTACTTC. V usage is TRBV6-5 and J usage is TRBJ2-7, with 12 bases lining up with TRBD2. V was clipped by 4 bases and J by 7 bases; unmatched bases: 8. There are 15 residues in the CDR3. Germline V lookup: CDR1 MNHEY, CDR2 SVGAGI.

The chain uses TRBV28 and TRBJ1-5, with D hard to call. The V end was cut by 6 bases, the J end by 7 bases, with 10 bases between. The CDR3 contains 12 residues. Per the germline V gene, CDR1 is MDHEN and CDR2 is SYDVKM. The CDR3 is CASSQLRQPQHF. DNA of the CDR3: TGTGCCAGCAGCCAACTCCGGCAGCCCCAGCATTTT.

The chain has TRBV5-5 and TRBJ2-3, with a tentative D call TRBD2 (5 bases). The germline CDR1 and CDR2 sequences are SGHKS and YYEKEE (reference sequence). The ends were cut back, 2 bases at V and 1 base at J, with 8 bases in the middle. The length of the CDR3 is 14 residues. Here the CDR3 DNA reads TGTGCCAGCAGCTTCTCCGGGGGCACAGATACGCAGTATTTT. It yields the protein CASSFSGGTDTQYF.

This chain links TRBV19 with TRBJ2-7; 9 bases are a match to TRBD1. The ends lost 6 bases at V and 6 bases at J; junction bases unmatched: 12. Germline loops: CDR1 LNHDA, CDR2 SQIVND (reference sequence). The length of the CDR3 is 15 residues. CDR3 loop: CASSYGTGRLGEQYF. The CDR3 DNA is TGTGCCAGTAGCTATGGGACAGGGAGACTCGGCGAGCAGTACTTC. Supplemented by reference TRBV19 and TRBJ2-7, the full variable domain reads DGGITQSPKYLFRKEGQNVTLSCEQNLNHDAMYWYRQDPGQGLRLIYYSQIVNDFQKGDIAEGYSVSREKKESFPLTVTSAQKNPTAFYLCASSYGTGRLGEQYFGPGTRLTVT.